A single sample gave rise to the 16 T cell receptor beta chains below, sequenced in a study of OX40 agonist ivuxolimab in advanced cancers. Data came from immunoSEQ multiplex PCR; TCRdb stores just in-frame clones and leaves some out. Counted here are about 61,000 clones, 70% to 90% occurring once; the ten biggest clones make up roughly 0.6%. Sequencing was performed on CD4+ or CD8+ T cells sorted from blood, taken in a trial of the OX40 agonist ivuxolimab. The receptor set was obtained from an adult with an advanced solid tumor such as melanoma, head and neck, liver or kidney cancer.

CDR3 region: CASRPRTGPMIEKETQYF. The CDR3 DNA sequence: TGTGCCAGCAGACCCCGGACAGGTCCCATGATAGAGAAAGAGACCCAGTACTTC. The rearrangement joins TRBV28 to TRBJ2-5; TRBD1 aligns across 7 bases. The CDR3 consists of 18 residues. J was trimmed by 3 bases and V by 6 bases; bases with no gene match: 19. Germline V lookup: CDR1 MDHEN, CDR2 SYDVKM. Full variable domain (rest looked up from reference TRBV28 and TRBJ2-5): DVKVTQSSRYLVKRTGEKVFLECVQDMDHENMFWYRQDPGLGLRLIYFSYDVKMKEKGDIPEGYSVSREKKERFSLILESASTNQTSMYLCASRPRTGPMIEKETQYFGPGTRLLVL.

This CDR3 is CASGTPGTAGALYGYTF. CDR3 nucleotide sequence: TGTGCCAGCGGCACTCCGGGGACAGCGGGGGCTCTCTATGGCTACACCTTC. J is TRBJ1-2 and V is TRBV28; 7 bases are shared with TRBD1. The CDR3 covers 17 residues. Germline lookup yields CDR1 MDHEN and CDR2 SYDVKM. Unmatched junction bases numbered 19, after V lost 8 bases and J lost 4 bases.

In this sample, this clone turned up once. This chain connects TRBV15 to TRBJ1-1; 7 positions match TRBD1. V gave up 0 bases and J gave up 4 bases; unmatched junction bases: 14. CDR1 and CDR2 (germline): LNHNV, YYDKDF (reference sequence). This CDR3 has 18 residues. The chain's CDR3 is CATSRERGGQFIGTEAFF. The CDR3 DNA reads as TGTGCCACCAGCAGAGAGAGAGGGGGACAGTTTATTGGCACTGAAGCTTTCTTT.

This clone was detected only once. The chain couples TRBV30 to TRBJ2-5; a weak D match, TRBD2 (7 bases). The CDR3 is 16 amino acids. The germline gives CDR1 GTSNPN, CDR2 SVGIG (reference sequence). V shed 5 bases and J shed 2 bases, with 21 bases lying between them. This CDR3 reads CAWQRGEGGWQETQYF. The CDR3 DNA sequence: TGTGCCTGGCAAAGGGGGGAGGGCGGCTGGCAAGAGACCCAGTACTTC.

This sequence joins TRBV6-6 and TRBJ1-4; D perhaps matches TRBD1 (6 bases). V was cut by 5 bases and J by 7 bases, with 14 bases left in between. Germline V gene sequence: CDR1 MNHNY, CDR2 SVGAGI (reference sequence). This CDR3 comprises 14 residues. The CDR3 region is CASSPQGIFEKLFF. DNA for the CDR3: TGTGCCAGCAGTCCACAGGGAATTTTTGAAAAACTGTTTTTT.

Regarding this clone: Other DNA sequences in this specimen translate into the identical CDR3. V is TRBV9 and J is TRBJ2-1; 8 nucleotides line up with TRBD2. Unmatched junction bases numbered 6, after V lost 4 bases and J lost 0 bases. CDR1 is SGDLS, CDR2 YYNGEE, per germline. The CDR3 contains 16 residues. CDR3 coding DNA: TGTGCCAGCAGCCCCGTAGCGGGGAGCTCCTACAATGAGCAGTTCTTC. This translates into CASSPVAGSSYNEQFF.

The chain links TRBV2 to TRBJ1-6; possibly TRBD1 for D (5 bases). The CDR3 consists of 14 residues. The V end lost 6 bases, the J end lost 7 bases, and 13 bases lay between the germline ends. Germline loops: CDR1 SNHLY, CDR2 FYNNEI. CDR3 coding DNA: TGTGCCAGCAGACCGGGACCGGCAAATTCACCCCTCCACTTT. It encodes CASRPGPANSPLHF.

This sequence joins TRBV28 and TRBJ1-1, with no clear D. CDR1 MDHEN and CDR2 SYDVKM come from the germline V gene. Deletions cut 1 base from V and 0 bases from J, with 24 bases between. The CDR3 runs to 20 residues. The CDR3 DNA sequence: TGTGCCAGCAGTTTATCCTTCGATTGGCTGGCTGGGGATTTGAACACTGAAGCTTTCTTT. Translation: CASSLSFDWLAGDLNTEAFF.

The chain recombines TRBV4-1 with TRBJ1-4, with TRBD1 matching over 7 bases. This CDR3 comprises 15 residues. Trimming removed 5 bases from V and 6 bases from J; junction bases left unmatched: 9. The germline CDR1 and CDR2 sequences are MGHRA and YSYEKL. CDR3 residues: CASSRGQAGDEKLFF. The CDR3 bases are TGCGCCAGCAGCAGAGGACAGGCGGGTGATGAAAAACTGTTTTTT.

CDR3 DNA: TGTGCCAGCAGAATGGAGGGAACAGATACGCAGTATTTT. It is translated as CASRMEGTDTQYF. The genes are TRBV28 and TRBJ2-3; tentative D call: TRBD2 (6 bases). In germline, CDR1 is MDHEN, CDR2 SYDVKM. The CDR3 contains 13 residues. V dropped 6 bases and J dropped 3 bases, with 10 bases sitting between them.

The rearrangement uses TRBV4-3 and TRBJ2-1; 16 nucleotides align to TRBD2. Losses at the gene ends were 4 bases for V and 5 bases for J; bases not matched to a gene: 5. The CDR3 sequence is 17 residues long. Germline V CDR1 and CDR2: LGHNA, YSLEER. In DNA form, the CDR3 reads TGCGCCAGCAGCCCGGGGACTAGCGGGGGGGCAAACAATGAGCAGTTCTTC. Its protein product is CASSPGTSGGANNEQFF.

The chain carries TRBV5-6 and TRBJ1-5; D might be TRBD1 (5 bases). Germline V gene sequence: CDR1 SGHDT, CDR2 YYEEEE. V lost 1 base and J lost 0, with 17 bases in between. The CDR3 totals 18 residues. The CDR3 is CASSLLGEGPYSNQPQHF. As DNA, the CDR3 is TGTGCCAGCAGCTTGCTCGGGGAGGGACCCTATAGCAATCAGCCCCAGCATTTT.

The chain combines TRBV30 with TRBJ1-6; D is ambiguous. Germline CDR1 reads GTSNPN; CDR2 reads SVGIG (reference sequence). The CDR3 contains 14 residues. Trimming shortened V by 2 bases and J by 4 bases, and 9 bases separated the two germline ends. DNA of the CDR3: TGTGCCTGGAGTCCCCCTGCGTATAATTCACCCCTCCACTTT. As protein: CAWSPPAYNSPLHF.

The CDR3 sequence is CATRRGNEQFF. The CDR3 DNA reads as TGTGCCACCAGGCGAGGAAATGAGCAGTTCTTC. This chain uses TRBV28 with TRBJ2-1; no reliable D call. Trimming removed 10 bases from V and 7 bases from J, with 11 bases in between. This CDR3 is 11 amino acids long. The germline V gene has CDR1 MDHEN and CDR2 SYDVKM.

Remarks on this clone: Germline and junction disagree at one end, which may indicate a read error. J is TRBJ2-1 and V is TRBV7-2; 7 bases fit TRBD2. The CDR3 loop spans 15 amino acids. Germline V gene data show CDR1 as SGHTA and CDR2 as FQGNSA. The CDR3 loop is CASSVAGPPYNEQFF. In DNA form, the CDR3 reads TGTGCCAGCAGCGTAGCGGGTCCTCCCTACAATGAGCAGTTCTTC.

This chain joins TRBV20-1 and TRBJ1-4; no firm D call. From germline, CDR1 is DFQATT and CDR2 SNEGSKA (reference sequence). The germline V and J ends were trimmed by 5 bases and 12 bases, with 13 bases remaining between them. This CDR3 comprises 11 residues. CDR3 region: CSASDGHELFF. DNA for the CDR3: TGCAGTGCTTCGGACGGCCACGAACTGTTTTTT.